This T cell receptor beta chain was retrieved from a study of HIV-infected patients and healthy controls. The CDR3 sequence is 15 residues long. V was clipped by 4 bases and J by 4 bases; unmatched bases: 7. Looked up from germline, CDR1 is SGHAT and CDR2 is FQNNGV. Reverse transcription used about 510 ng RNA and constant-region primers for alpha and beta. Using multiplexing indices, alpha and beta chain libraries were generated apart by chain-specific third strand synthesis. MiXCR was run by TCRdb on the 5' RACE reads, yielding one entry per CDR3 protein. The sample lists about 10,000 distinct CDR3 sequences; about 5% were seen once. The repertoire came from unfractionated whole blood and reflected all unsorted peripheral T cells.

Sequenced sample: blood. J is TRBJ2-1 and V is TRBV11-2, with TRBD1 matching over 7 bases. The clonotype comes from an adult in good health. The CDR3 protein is CASSSRQGQYNEQFF. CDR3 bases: TGTGCCAGCAGCTCCCGACAGGGACAATACAATGAGCAGTTCTTC.